The 4 T cell receptor beta chains reported below all come from one sample, sequenced in a study of cytomegalovirus exposure and HLA in healthy donors. The PCR employed 60 Vbeta primers together with 13 Jbeta primers. Sequencing was performed with immunoSEQ multiplex PCR; in TCRdb, only in-frame clones are kept and a portion is missing. The listing contains more than 85,000 clones. Sequencing was done on a sample of PBMCs. The receptor source for this set is a girl aged 5 to 17 in good health and CMV-seropositive.

The chain employs TRBV6-5 and TRBJ1-1, with 7 bases that match TRBD1. Trimming removed 0 bases from V and 1 base from J; junction bases left unmatched: 2. Looked up from germline, CDR1 is MNHEY and CDR2 is SVGAGI. The CDR3 consists of 15 residues. This CDR3 is CASSYSQGRNTEAFF. Here the CDR3 DNA reads TGTGCCAGCAGTTACTCACAGGGGAGGAACACTGAAGCTTTCTTT.

The rearrangement joins TRBV10-3 to TRBJ1-6, with D unclear. This CDR3 spans 20 amino acids. Deletions cut 0 bases from V and 0 bases from J, with 18 bases between. Germline loops: CDR1 ENHRY, CDR2 SYGVKD. CDR3 sequence: CAISESPVAERGSYNSPLHF. CDR3 nucleotide sequence: TGTGCCATCAGTGAGTCTCCCGTCGCCGAGCGCGGCTCCTATAATTCACCCCTCCACTTT.

The chain uses TRBV18 and TRBJ1-5; 9 positions match TRBD1. Germline CDR1 KGHSH, CDR2 LQKENI. Germline trimming cut 2 bases from V and 7 bases from J; bases unmatched to any gene: 18. The CDR3 is made up of 19 amino acids. The CDR3, as DNA: TGTGCCAGCTCACCAATCCGCCGGGACAGGGACTGGTTGTGGCAGCCCCAGCATTTT. Amino acids: CASSPIRRDRDWLWQPQHF.

CDR3 in DNA: TGTGCCAGCAGCCCGGGACAGGCAGTTACTGAAGCTTTCTTT. This codes for CASSPGQAVTEAFF. The V call is TRBV7-3, the J call TRBJ1-1, with 8 bases aligning to TRBD1. CDR3 length: 14 amino acids. Per the germline V gene, CDR1 is SGHTA and CDR2 is FQGTGA. V dropped 5 bases and J dropped 5; count of bases not matched to a gene: 7.